The 27 T cell receptor beta chains below all came from one sample that was sequenced in a study of shared clonotypes between healthy human individuals. Produced via immunoSEQ multiplex PCR; TCRdb's table is partial and in-frame only. The data contain about 2 million clones, approximately 94% of them singletons. Naive-designated CD8 cells lacked CD45RO, were positively enriched for CCR7, and omitted terminally differentiated effector memory CD45RA+ cells. What was sequenced was naive CD8+ T cells sorted from blood. The receptors originated from a young man in good health.

The chain couples TRBV12-1 to TRBJ2-1; the table's D call, TRBD2, was not checked against the DNA. TRBV12-1 is marked as a pseudogene. The CDR3 sequence is 16 residues long. The CDR3 region has the DNA TGTGCCAGCAGCTTTGCCGCTAGCGGGGGCTACAATGAGCAGTTCTTC. Its translation is CASSFAASGGYNEQFF.

This clone appeared a single time. The rearrangement joins TRBV5-6 to TRBJ1-1; weak D call: TRBD1 (6 bases). Trimming left V 5 bases short and J 3 bases short, with 11 bases between. Germline V gives CDR1 SGHDT, CDR2 YYEEEE. This CDR3 has 13 residues. The CDR3 region has the DNA TGTGCCAGCAGGGGACAAGGGTACACTGAAGCTTTCTTT. Encoded protein: CASRGQGYTEAFF.

Comments on this clone: The germline gene is not matched at one end of the junction; a read error may be the cause. The chain carries TRBV7-7 and TRBJ2-5; 7 nucleotides agree with TRBD2. Germline loops: CDR1 SSHAT, CDR2 FNYEAQ (reference sequence). The CDR3 contains 16 residues. CDR3 DNA: TGTGCTAGCAGCTTAGATGGCGGGACGGGAGGAGAGACCCAGTACTTC. Its protein is CASSLDGGTGGETQYF.

The chain is built from TRBV5-6 and TRBJ1-2; D not certain. Germline V gene lookup returns CDR1 SGHDT and CDR2 YYEEEE. This CDR3 is built from 14 residues. With 4 bases removed from V and 5 bases from J, the gap between germline ends came to 15 bases. CDR3: CASSHGLASYGYTF. The CDR3, as DNA: TGTGCCAGCAGCCACGGGCTCGCGAGTTATGGCTACACCTTC.

The V and J genes are TRBV7-2 and TRBJ2-7; D may be TRBD2 (7 bases). V was pared by 5 bases and J by 2 bases, with 19 bases between. The germline V gene encodes CDR1 SGHTA and CDR2 FQGNSA. This CDR3 contains 16 residues. This CDR3 reads CASSVGGGDGTYEQYF. DNA for the CDR3: TGTGCCAGCAGCGTAGGCGGGGGCGACGGGACCTACGAGCAGTACTTC.

This clone was detected once. V and J are TRBV14 and TRBJ2-7; perhaps TRBD2 as D (6 bases). Trimming stripped 11 bases from V and 5 bases from J, with 19 bases between. Germline V gene data show CDR1 as SGHDN and CDR2 as FVKESK. The CDR3 length is 13 residues. CDR3 loop: CAVRRIGEDEQYF. The CDR3 nucleotides are TGTGCCGTAAGACGGATAGGGGAGGACGAGCAGTACTTC. The full variable domain, completed using reference TRBV14 and TRBJ2-7, is EAGVTQFPSHSVIEKGQTVTLRCDPISGHDNLYWYRRVMGKEIKFLLHFVKESKQDESGMPNNRFLAERTGGTYSTLKVQPAELEDSGVYFCAVRRIGEDEQYFGPGTRLTVT.

The chain joins TRBV28 to TRBJ2-1; D is unclear. Between the trimmed V and J ends, which lost 2 bases and 8 bases, there was a span of 13 bases. The CDR3 is 14 residues long. The germline V gene encodes CDR1 MDHEN and CDR2 SYDVKM. The CDR3 reads CASSLGVLAHEQFF. CDR3 DNA sequence: TGTGCCAGCAGTTTAGGGGTACTTGCCCATGAGCAGTTCTTC.

Worth noting for this clone: Other DNA sequences in the same sample also yield this CDR3. The V and J genes are TRBV29-1 and TRBJ2-7; D could derive from TRBD1 or TRBD2 (6 bases each). The length of the CDR3 is 12 residues. Germline values: CDR1 SQVTM, CDR2 ANQGSEA. Trimming left V 3 bases short and J 5 bases short, with 11 bases between. DNA for the CDR3: TGCAGCGTTGAGGAGGGGGGCGACGAGCAGTACTTC. It codes for CSVEEGGDEQYF.

The chain carries TRBV15 and TRBJ2-7, with D perhaps TRBD1 (8 bases). CDR1 and CDR2 (germline): LNHNV, YYDKDF (reference sequence). This CDR3 region has 15 residues. The V end lost 3 bases, the J end lost 5 bases, and 17 bases lay between the germline ends. CDR3 nucleotide sequence: TGTGCCACCAGCAGGGACAGGGAGGGTGTAGACGAGCAGTACTTC. It codes for CATSRDREGVDEQYF.

The chain couples TRBV5-6 to TRBJ2-7; 9 bases map to TRBD1. This CDR3 region has 13 residues. CDR1 SGHDT and CDR2 YYEEEE come from the germline V gene. The J segment lost 6 bases and the V segment lost 4 bases, leaving 5 bases of the junction unmatched. The DNA for the CDR3 is TGTGCCAGCAGCCAAGGACAGGGGTTCGAGCAGTACTTC. Translating gives CASSQGQGFEQYF. Based on the CDR3 plus reference TRBV5-6 and TRBJ2-7, the full variable domain is DAGVTQSPTHLIKTRGQQVTLRCSPKSGHDTVSWYQQALGQGPQFIFQYYEEEERQRGNFPDRFSGHQFPNYSSELNVNALLLGDSALYLCASSQGQGFEQYFGPGTRLTVT.

The V gene is TRBV6-6, the J gene TRBJ1-2, with D maybe TRBD1 (5 bases). CDR1 is MNHNY, CDR2 SVGAGI, per germline (reference sequence). V was cut by 4 bases and J by 4 bases, with 10 bases left in between. CDR3 length: 13 residues. CDR3 sequence: CASSLTAAYGYTF. CDR3 sequence (DNA): TGTGCCAGCAGTTTGACAGCGGCCTATGGCTACACCTTC.

This clone appeared a single time. The chain employs TRBV5-1 and TRBJ2-7; 10 positions match TRBD2. CDR3 length: 18 residues. Unmatched junction bases numbered 19, after V lost 5 bases and J lost 5 bases. Germline loops: CDR1 SGHRS, CDR2 YFSETQ. The CDR3 reads CASSPDVVAGGVFHEQYF. Here the CDR3 DNA reads TGCGCCAGCAGTCCCGACGTAGTAGCGGGGGGCGTCTTCCACGAGCAGTACTTC.

This clone has just one count. The V gene is TRBV2, the J gene TRBJ2-5, with D unclear. Germline assignment: CDR1 SNHLY and CDR2 FYNNEI. The germline V and J ends were trimmed by 7 bases and 1 base, with 7 bases remaining between them. This CDR3 has 12 amino acids. The CDR3 reads CASKSRQETQYF. CDR3 in DNA: TGTGCCAGCAAAAGTCGCCAAGAGACCCAGTACTTC.

The chain combines TRBV18 with TRBJ2-1; D unclear. CDR1 is KGHSH, CDR2 LQKENI, per germline. Between the trimmed V and J ends, which lost 3 bases and 8 bases, there was a span of 20 bases. The CDR3 length is 16 residues. The CDR3: CASSPPSSTEPDEQFF. The CDR3 DNA follows: TGTGCCAGCTCACCGCCCTCGTCCACCGAGCCGGATGAGCAGTTCTTC.

The V call is TRBV5-6, the J call TRBJ1-1; D is uncertain. Germline V lookup: CDR1 SGHDT, CDR2 YYEEEE. V lost 5 bases and J 7 bases, leaving 12 bases between the germline ends. CDR3 size: 12 residues. In DNA form, the CDR3 reads TGTGCCAGCAGTGGCGGGATGGGTGAAGCTTTCTTT. As protein: CASSGGMGEAFF.

As regards this clone: In the same sample, other DNA sequences code for this CDR3. The chain is built from TRBV27 and TRBJ2-1; 7 nucleotides agree with TRBD1. The V gene's germline CDR1 is MNHEY and CDR2 SMNVEV (reference sequence). The V gene end was trimmed by 3 bases and the J gene end by 6 bases; junction bases not matched to a gene: 2. The CDR3 consists of 13 residues. The CDR3 region has the DNA TGTGCCAGCAGTTTTCCAGGGGGCAATGAGCAGTTCTTC. Its protein is CASSFPGGNEQFF.

The chain employs TRBV28 and TRBJ2-5, with 7 nucleotides matching TRBD1. The CDR3 has 15 residues. The trim removed 5 bases at V and 5 bases at J, leaving 11 bases unmatched. Germline V lookup: CDR1 MDHEN, CDR2 SYDVKM. The DNA of the CDR3 is TGTGCCAGCAGTCTATTGACAGGGACCACTGAGACCCAGTACTTC. Translating gives CASSLLTGTTETQYF.

Turning to this clone: The same CDR3 can be traced to other DNA sequences in this sample. J is TRBJ2-3 and V is TRBV27; 8 positions match TRBD2. CDR3 length equals 14 residues. Germline CDR1 MNHEY, CDR2 SMNVEV (reference sequence). Trimming at V came to 3 bases and at J to 3 bases, leaving 2 bases not matched to a gene. The CDR3: CASSLLAGTDTQYF. The CDR3 DNA reads TGTGCCAGCAGTTTGTTAGCGGGGACAGATACGCAGTATTTT.

The CDR3 nucleotides are TGTGCCAGCAGTCGTCGACAGGGCTACTACGAGCAGTACTTC. Translated, it gives CASSRRQGYYEQYF. The chain employs TRBV11-2 and TRBJ2-7; 7 bases agree with TRBD1. The V gene end was trimmed by 6 bases and the J gene end by 3 bases; junction bases not matched to a gene: 8. This CDR3 spans 14 amino acids. Germline assignment: CDR1 SGHAT and CDR2 FQNNGV.

J is TRBJ2-7 and V is TRBV9; D tentatively reads TRBD1 or TRBD2 (6 bases each). Germline-derived CDR1 and CDR2 are SGDLS and YYNGEE. There are 14 residues in the CDR3. Between the trimmed V and J ends, which lost 0 bases and 2 bases, there was a span of 9 bases. This CDR3 reads CASSVARGAYEQYF. CDR3 nucleotides: TGTGCCAGCAGCGTAGCGAGGGGGGCCTACGAGCAGTACTTC.

V usage is TRBV4-3 and J usage is TRBJ2-7, with D possibly being TRBD1 (6 bases). This CDR3 contains 15 residues. V was pared by 0 bases and J by 3 bases, with 12 bases between. Per germline, CDR1 LGHNA and CDR2 YSLEER. DNA of the CDR3: TGCGCCAGCAGCCAAGATAGTACAGGGAACTACGAGCAGTACTTC. Translated, it gives CASSQDSTGNYEQYF.

The chain couples TRBV27 to TRBJ1-3; D perhaps matches TRBD1 (5 bases). The germline V and J ends were trimmed by 2 bases and 1 base, with 12 bases remaining between them. The germline V gene encodes CDR1 MNHEY and CDR2 SMNVEV (reference sequence). This CDR3 has 16 amino acids. The CDR3 reads CASSLGGAGSGNTIYF. In nucleotides, the CDR3 is TGTGCCAGCAGTTTAGGGGGTGCGGGGTCTGGAAACACCATATATTTT.

CDR3 in DNA: TGTGCCAGCTCACAAGAGACCCAGTACTTC. Translated: CASSQETQYF. V and J are TRBV18 and TRBJ2-5; no clear D gene. The CDR3 runs to 10 residues. Germline V gene lookup returns CDR1 KGHSH and CDR2 LQKENI. V dropped 4 bases and J dropped 3 bases, with 0 bases sitting between them.

The chain couples TRBV9 to TRBJ1-4; D gene uncertain. V lost 0 bases and J 5 bases, leaving 5 bases between the germline ends. This CDR3 contains 13 residues. Looked up from germline, CDR1 is SGDLS and CDR2 is YYNGEE. The CDR3 sequence: CASSVGLNEKLFF. CDR3 bases: TGTGCCAGCAGCGTAGGGCTGAATGAAAAACTGTTTTTT.

This sequence joins TRBV19 and TRBJ2-3; 9 nucleotides agree with TRBD2. This CDR3 spans 15 amino acids. Germline assignment: CDR1 LNHDA and CDR2 SQIVND (reference sequence). Trimming cost V 5 bases and J 2 bases; bases outside gene matches: 5. CDR3 sequence: CASSSLAGYTDTQYF. CDR3 DNA sequence: TGTGCCAGTAGTTCCCTAGCGGGGTACACAGATACGCAGTATTTT.

This chain links TRBV27 with TRBJ1-1; D not resolved. The V gene lost 7 bases and the J gene lost 5 bases, with 14 bases spanning the gap. The germline V gene has CDR1 MNHEY and CDR2 SMNVEV (reference sequence). The CDR3 is made up of 13 amino acids. The CDR3 nucleotides are TGTGCCAGCACCCAGCCTCCGGGAACTGAAGCTTTCTTT. Residues: CASTQPPGTEAFF.

In the case of this clone: Other DNA sequences in this sample translate to the same CDR3. The V gene is TRBV6-5, the J gene TRBJ1-6; 8 bases align to TRBD1. The trim removed 2 bases at V and 9 bases at J, leaving 3 bases unmatched. The CDR3 sequence is 14 residues long. Germline lookup yields CDR1 MNHEY and CDR2 SVGAGI. CDR3 in amino acids: CASSYTGGGSPLHF. CDR3 sequence (DNA): TGTGCCAGCAGTTACACAGGGGGAGGTTCACCCCTCCACTTT.